The entry that follows covers one TCR beta chain sequence. Germline V gene data show CDR1 as SGHRS and CDR2 as YFSETQ. This CDR3 has 15 amino acids. V lost 7 bases, J lost 3 bases, and 7 bases stayed unmatched. The source of the sample is a study of blood T cell repertoires in COVID-19. For the study at large: The samples span acute and convalescent COVID-19 from the United States, Italy and Spain.

In the source study's methods: For nucleated cells, counts were estimated from reference gene primer amplification. Method: immunoSEQ multiplex PCR; TCRdb's copy keeps in-frame clones and lacks some. V, J and clone size were drawn from that table, and D and trimming were deduced from the DNA. The sample carries around 65,000 clones, about three quarters recorded once. The sample was peripheral blood. This sequence originates from a human donor in a cohort sampled during active COVID-19. The chain employs TRBV5-1 and TRBJ2-1; 10 bases match TRBD2. CDR3 DNA sequence: TGCGCCAGCGCCCGGAGGACTAGCGGCTACAATGAGCAGTTCTTC. Translated: CASARRTSGYNEQFF.